Sequencing of this TCR beta chain was carried out in a study of shared clonotypes between healthy human individuals. Study-level points and caveats: Sorted-subset sequencing was shown by rarefaction to be incomplete despite large depth.

The method was immunoSEQ multiplex PCR; TCRdb's version includes in-frame clones alone and lacks a portion of them. The table records 2.3 million or so clones, 93% of them present only once. Among the donors, all were Caucasian adults who lived in Nashville, Tennessee. Trimming took off 2 bases at V and 0 bases at J, with 5 bases between the two ends. Germline CDR1 KGHSH, CDR2 LQKENI. The CDR3 sequence is 14 residues long. Details on this clone: The antigen remains undetermined.

This receptor was taken from a man aged 18-30 years in good health. Some clones in this sample may be carry-over from other donors' samples. Sequences were obtained from naive CD4+ T cells from PBMCs. Subset reported: CD45RA+ positively selected. The chain has TRBV18 and TRBJ1-3; unclear D gene. This CDR3 reads CASSPLASGNTIYF. In DNA, the CDR3 is TGTGCCAGCTCACCATTGGCCTCTGGAAACACCATATATTTT.